This T cell receptor beta chain was found in a study of cytomegalovirus exposure and HLA in healthy donors. The trim removed 0 bases at V and 8 bases at J, leaving 9 bases unmatched. The germline V gene encodes CDR1 LNHNV and CDR2 YYDKDF (reference sequence). The CDR3 covers 15 residues. Regarding the study as a whole: A later analysis reported that several of the most significant clusters appeared to be linked to common viral pathogens, among them Epstein-Barr virus.

The PCR used 60 Vbeta and 13 Jbeta primers. As processed by the authors: A later analysis counted approximately 80 million unique TCR beta chains, some 11 million shared. This table comes from immunoSEQ multiplex PCR, and its TCRdb copy is limited to in-frame clones, with some not included. The DNA gave D and trimming, while V, J and clone size come from that table. This table holds roughly 160,000 clones, approximately 88% found once. Remarks on this clone: The antigen is unknown.

Sequenced: PBMCs. The rearrangement uses TRBV15 and TRBJ1-1; the match to TRBD1 covers 7 bases. This TCR was sampled from a boy younger than 10 in good health and CMV-seronegative. The CDR3 protein is CATSRDHRGSPEAFF. DNA for the CDR3: TGTGCCACCAGCAGAGATCACAGGGGAAGCCCCGAAGCTTTCTTT. Together with reference TRBV15 and TRBJ1-1, the CDR3 gives the full variable domain: DAMVIQNPRYQVTQFGKPVTLSCSQTLNHNVMYWYQQKSSQAPKLLFHYYDKDFNNEADTPDNFQSRRPNTSFCFLDIRSPGLGDTAMYLCATSRDHRGSPEAFFGQGTRLTVV.